Included here is one T cell receptor beta chain sequence, with context. This record belongs to a study of shared clonotypes between healthy human individuals. Here immunoSEQ multiplex PCR was the method, and the copy in TCRdb shows in-frame clones only, minus some. Of about 490,000 clones listed, 60% to 80% are singletons. V lost 3 bases to trimming and J lost 4 bases, with 13 bases between them. This CDR3 has 14 residues. Germline loops: CDR1 LNHDA, CDR2 SQIVND (reference sequence). J is TRBJ2-7 and V is TRBV19, with a possible D match to TRBD1 (6 bases). The origin of this receptor is a middle-aged woman in good health. Some clones in this sample may be carry-over from other donors' samples. Sequenced material: PBMCs. The CDR3 DNA follows: TGTGCCAGTAGTATGGCAGGGGACCTTTACGAGCAGTACTTC. Translated, it gives CASSMAGDLYEQYF.